Each of the 30 T cell receptor beta chains below was sequenced from the same sample in a study of blood T cell repertoires in COVID-19 (TCRdb year 2020). Library preparation employed the immunoSEQ multiplex PCR assay. Not all clones reach the TCRdb copy of this immuneACCESS table, which keeps in-frame sequences only. Checked studies attribute under half of the gap to unresolved V genes and leave the rest unexplained. This sample comprises about 130,000 clones, roughly 79% of them detected only once. The ten largest clones represent around 18% of the sample. The sequencing sample was made of peripheral blood. These receptors were taken from a man at least 80 years old with acute or convalescent COVID-19.

The chain recombines TRBV4-2 with TRBJ2-1; 10 bases map to TRBD2. Germline values: CDR1 LGHNA, CDR2 YNFKEQ. CDR3 size: 16 residues. J gave up 6 bases and V 5 bases, and 10 bases lay outside the gene matches. The DNA of the CDR3 is TGTGCCAGCAGCAACCCAGCGGGGGGGCCCTTCAATGAGCAGTTCTTC. Protein product: CASSNPAGGPFNEQFF.

The CDR3 is CASSSERGGHTGELFF. CDR3 nucleotide sequence: TGTGCCAGCAGCTCGGAGCGGGGGGGCCACACCGGGGAGCTGTTTTTT. J is TRBJ2-2 and V is TRBV5-4; 10 nucleotides align to TRBD2. Germline lookup yields CDR1 SGHNT and CDR2 YYREEE (reference sequence). V trimming: 3 bases; J trimming: 3 bases; junction bases outside the gene matches: 5. The CDR3 sequence is 16 residues long. The entire variable domain, with the rest obtained from reference TRBV5-4 and TRBJ2-2, is as follows: ETGVTQSPTHLIKTRGQQVTLRCSSQSGHNTVSWYQQALGQGPQFIFQYYREEENGRGNFPPRFSGLQFPNYSSELNVNALELDDSALYLCASSSERGGHTGELFFGEGSRLTVL.

The chain has TRBV6-5 and TRBJ2-1, with 14 bases that match TRBD2. CDR1 is MNHEY, CDR2 SVGAGI, per germline. CDR3 length: 15 residues. Losses at the gene ends were 4 bases for V and 6 bases for J; bases not matched to a gene: 2. The CDR3, as DNA: TGTGCCAGCAGTTCCGGGACTAGCGGGGGCAATGAGCAGTTCTTC. This translates into CASSSGTSGGNEQFF.

The table lists this clone with a count of one. This chain joins TRBV7-2 and TRBJ1-1, with TRBD1 matching 10 bases. Germline lookup yields CDR1 SGHTA and CDR2 FQGNSA. The CDR3 sequence is 15 residues long. J was trimmed by 4 bases and V by 7 bases; bases with no gene match: 9. CDR3 DNA sequence: TGTGCCAGCATAGGGGGGACAGGGGTTGGCACTGAAGCTTTCTTT. As protein: CASIGGTGVGTEAFF.

This rearrangement joins TRBV6-5 to TRBJ2-7, with TRBD1 as a possible D gene (5 bases). From germline, CDR1 is MNHEY and CDR2 SVGAGI. This CDR3 is built from 13 residues. V lost 5 bases, J lost 6 bases, and 14 bases lay in between. CDR3 bases: TGTGCCAGCAGTAAGGGGCCGCCGACCGAGCAGTACTTC. Protein product: CASSKGPPTEQYF.

This clone occurred once. This sequence joins TRBV9 and TRBJ1-1; 7 bases agree with TRBD1. The CDR3 is made up of 17 amino acids. CDR1 and CDR2 from the germline V gene are SGDLS and YYNGEE. J gave up 2 bases and V 0 bases, and 10 bases lay outside the gene matches. CDR3 region: CASSVEPTGEINTEAFF. CDR3 coding DNA: TGTGCCAGCAGCGTAGAACCCACAGGGGAGATAAACACTGAAGCTTTCTTT. Based on the CDR3 plus reference TRBV9 and TRBJ1-1, the full variable domain is DSGVTQTPKHLITATGQRVTLRCSPRSGDLSVYWYQQSLDQGLQFLIQYYNGEERAKGNILERFSAQQFPDLHSELNLSSLELGDSALYFCASSVEPTGEINTEAFFGQGTRLTVV.

The V and J genes are TRBV10-3 and TRBJ1-2; 11 positions match TRBD1. The CDR3 length is 13 residues. Trimming took 9 bases from V and 6 from J; bases not matched to a gene: 6. Looked up from germline, CDR1 is ENHRY and CDR2 is SYGVKD. CDR3 residues: CAITDRGLDGYTF. CDR3 in DNA: TGTGCCATAACGGACAGGGGGCTAGATGGCTACACCTTC.

There are a few counts of this clone. The chain has TRBV5-1 and TRBJ2-1; 15 bases match TRBD2. CDR1 and CDR2 from the germline V gene are SGHRS and YFSETQ. V trimming: 4 bases; J trimming: 12 bases; junction bases outside the gene matches: 5. CDR3 length equals 14 residues. The CDR3 DNA is TGCGCCAGCAGCCCAGGACTAGCGGGGGGGCGGCAGTTCTTC. This codes for CASSPGLAGGRQFF. Full variable domain (rest looked up from reference TRBV5-1 and TRBJ2-1): KAGVTQTPRYLIKTRGQQVTLSCSPISGHRSVSWYQQTPGQGLQFLFEYFSETQRNKGNFPGRFSGRQFSNSRSEMNVSTLELGDSALYLCASSPGLAGGRQFFGPGTRLTVL.

This clone came up many times. The rearrangement joins TRBV7-9 to TRBJ2-7; 8 bases fit TRBD1. The CDR3 has 16 residues. Germline V lookup: CDR1 SEHNR, CDR2 FQNEAQ (reference sequence). V dropped 4 bases and J dropped 2; count of bases not matched to a gene: 10. This chain's CDR3 is CASSYTSGGQTYEQYF. In DNA form, the CDR3 reads TGTGCCAGCAGCTACACCTCAGGGGGCCAGACCTACGAGCAGTACTTC. The variable domain in full, completed from reference TRBV7-9 and TRBJ2-7, reads DTGVSQNPRHKITKRGQNVTFRCDPISEHNRLYWYRQTLGQGPEFLTYFQNEAQLEKSRLLSDRFSAERPKGSFSTLEIQRTEQGDSAMYLCASSYTSGGQTYEQYFGPGTRLTVT.

The chain uses TRBV5-5 and TRBJ2-4; 7 bases map to TRBD1. CDR1 and CDR2 (germline): SGHKS, YYEKEE (reference sequence). V lost 4 bases to trimming and J lost 2 bases; unmatched junction nucleotides: 3. The CDR3 totals 14 residues. CDR3 sequence (DNA): TGTGCCAGCAGCCCGACAGGGACCAAAAACATTCAGTACTTC. Its protein product is CASSPTGTKNIQYF.

The chain is built from TRBV5-4 and TRBJ2-5; D ambiguous. CDR1 is SGHNT, CDR2 YYREEE, per germline (reference sequence). The CDR3 spans 14 residues. Trimming took off 2 bases at V and 2 bases at J, with 10 bases between the two ends. This CDR3 reads CASSFPDKQETQYF. In DNA, the CDR3 is TGTGCCAGCAGCTTCCCTGACAAACAAGAGACCCAGTACTTC.

The gene calls are TRBV3-1 (or the pseudogene TRBV3-2) and TRBJ2-7; D gene unclear. The CDR3 totals 11 residues. Trimming cost V 4 bases and J 4 bases, with 5 bases left between them. Germline CDR1 and CDR2: LGHDT and YNNKEL (reference sequence). CDR3 bases: TGTGCCAGCAGCCCCTATTACGAGCAGTACTTC. Its protein is CASSPYYEQYF.

The chain links TRBV5-1 to TRBJ2-5; 9 nucleotides match TRBD1. The CDR3 loop spans 15 amino acids. V was pared by 4 bases and J by 1 base, with 5 bases of the junction left unmatched. Germline loops: CDR1 SGHRS, CDR2 YFSETQ. The CDR3 reads CASSAPGQGQETQYF. The CDR3 region has the DNA TGCGCCAGCAGCGCCCCGGGACAGGGCCAAGAGACCCAGTACTTC.

This clone was picked up one time. The V gene is TRBV3-1 (or the pseudogene TRBV3-2), the J gene TRBJ2-3; TRBD2 matches 8 bases. The CDR3 loop spans 14 amino acids. Trimming at V came to 2 bases and at J to 5 bases, leaving 3 bases not matched to a gene. Germline V CDR1 and CDR2: LGHDT, YNNKEL (reference sequence). CDR3 bases: TGTGCCAGCAGCCAACCGGGGGGGAGAGATACGCAGTATTTT. Translated, it gives CASSQPGGRDTQYF.

This sequence joins TRBV18 and TRBJ1-1; D ambiguous. V shed 3 bases and J shed 1 base, with 6 bases lying between them. The CDR3 sequence is 13 residues long. The germline V gene has CDR1 KGHSH and CDR2 LQKENI. CDR3 in amino acids: CASSPDWNTEAFF. CDR3 nucleotides: TGTGCCAGCTCACCGGACTGGAACACTGAAGCTTTCTTT.

The genes are TRBV5-5 and TRBJ2-3; TRBD2 aligns across 7 bases. This CDR3 comprises 14 residues. Trimming cost V 0 bases and J 5 bases; bases outside gene matches: 3. CDR1 SGHKS and CDR2 YYEKEE come from the germline V gene (reference sequence). Written as DNA, the CDR3 is TGTGCCAGCAGCTTGGATGCGGGGGTAGATACGCAGTATTTT. It encodes CASSLDAGVDTQYF.

CDR3 sequence: CAWSVVGSGNYNEQFF. The CDR3 region has the DNA TGTGCCTGGAGTGTCGTCGGTAGCGGAAACTACAATGAGCAGTTCTTC. V and J are TRBV30 and TRBJ2-1; TRBD2 might be the D (6 bases). V dropped 0 bases and J dropped 3 bases, with 15 bases sitting between them. Germline CDR1 reads GTSNPN; CDR2 reads SVGIG (reference sequence). The CDR3 contains 16 residues.

The chain carries TRBV28 and TRBJ2-7; 8 positions agree with TRBD1. In germline, CDR1 is MDHEN, CDR2 SYDVKM. The CDR3 spans 15 residues. V lost 5 bases and J lost 2; bases outside the gene matches: 8. CDR3 DNA sequence: TGTGCCAGCAGTCCCCGGACAGGGCATACCTACGAGCAGTACTTC. Protein: CASSPRTGHTYEQYF.

The genes are TRBV3-1 (or the pseudogene TRBV3-2) and TRBJ2-5; 7 bases fit TRBD2. V was pared by 4 bases and J by 4 bases, with 9 bases of the junction left unmatched. The CDR3 runs 15 residues. Germline loops: CDR1 LGHDT, CDR2 YNNKEL (reference sequence). Here the CDR3 reads CASSPYGGGRETQYF. CDR3 DNA sequence: TGTGCCAGCAGCCCCTACGGGGGAGGGCGAGAGACCCAGTACTTC.

V gene TRBV16 combines with J gene TRBJ2-7; TRBD1 aligns across 10 bases. The CDR3 contains 14 residues. V lost 6 bases, J lost 7 bases, and 9 bases stayed unmatched. CDR1 is KGHSY, CDR2 FQNENV, per germline. The CDR3 sequence is CASRPGQGLKEQYF. CDR3 DNA: TGTGCCAGCAGGCCGGGACAGGGGCTGAAGGAGCAGTACTTC.

This rearrangement joins TRBV28 to TRBJ1-3, with D maybe TRBD1 (6 bases). The length of the CDR3 is 16 residues. The V end lost 5 bases, the J end lost 11 bases, and 25 bases lay between the germline ends. Per germline, CDR1 MDHEN and CDR2 SYDVKM. CDR3 nucleotides: TGTGCCAGCAGTACCCGCGTCGCTGGGACACGGCCGTCCATATATTTT. Its translation: CASSTRVAGTRPSIYF.

The chain combines TRBV18 with TRBJ2-3; 9 bases fit TRBD2. The germline V gene has CDR1 KGHSH and CDR2 LQKENI. There are 15 residues in the CDR3. V gave up 4 bases and J gave up 5 bases; unmatched junction bases: 7. The CDR3 coding sequence is TGTGCCAGCTCACTACTAGCGGGTATCTTAGATACGCAGTATTTT. Translating gives CASSLLAGILDTQYF.

This clone was detected only once. The J gene is TRBJ1-1, the V gene TRBV3-1 (or the pseudogene TRBV3-2); D gene uncertain. V was shortened by 6 bases and J by 0 bases, with 11 bases between the two germline ends. Looked up from germline, CDR1 is LGHDT and CDR2 is YNNKEL (reference sequence). This CDR3 contains 14 residues. CDR3 coding DNA: TGTGCCAGCAGTCCCCCGACTGTGAACACTGAAGCTTTCTTT. Its translation is CASSPPTVNTEAFF.

The DNA of the CDR3 is TGTGCCAGCAGCTTAGCGGGGCGCAGCACAGATACGCAGTATTTT. This codes for CASSLAGRSTDTQYF. The chain carries TRBV7-2 and TRBJ2-3, with D possibly TRBD1 on 5 matching bases. Germline CDR1 reads SGHTA; CDR2 reads FQGNSA. The CDR3 runs 15 residues. V was shortened by 0 bases and J by 0 bases, with 7 bases between the two germline ends.

V is TRBV19 and J is TRBJ2-3; D possibly corresponds to TRBD2 (6 bases). The germline V gene has CDR1 LNHDA and CDR2 SQIVND (reference sequence). V lost 6 bases to trimming and J lost 0 bases, with 13 bases between them. The CDR3 totals 15 residues. The CDR3 sequence: CASRNLAVSTDTQYF. Written as DNA, the CDR3 is TGTGCCAGTAGAAATTTAGCGGTCAGCACAGATACGCAGTATTTT. Full variable domain (remainder filled in from reference TRBV19 and TRBJ2-3): DGGITQSPKYLFRKEGQNVTLSCEQNLNHDAMYWYRQDPGQGLRLIYYSQIVNDFQKGDIAEGYSVSREKKESFPLTVTSAQKNPTAFYLCASRNLAVSTDTQYFGPGTRLTVL.

The CDR3: CASSRGVGYSNQPQHF. Here the CDR3 DNA reads TGTGCCAGTAGTCGGGGGGTTGGGTATAGCAATCAGCCCCAGCATTTT. The rearrangement uses TRBV19 and TRBJ1-5; a weak D match, TRBD1 (5 bases). The CDR3 is made up of 16 amino acids. Germline CDR1 is LNHDA and CDR2 is SQIVND (reference sequence). V shed 5 bases and J shed 0 bases, with 14 bases lying between them.

This chain links TRBV5-6 with TRBJ1-1, with TRBD1 matching over 7 bases. From germline, CDR1 is SGHDT and CDR2 YYEEEE. V trimming: 4 bases; J trimming: 0 bases; junction bases outside the gene matches: 12. This CDR3 has 17 amino acids. The CDR3, as DNA: TGTGCCAGCAGCCCAGTCGGACAGGTGGCCATGAACACTGAAGCTTTCTTT. Protein sequence: CASSPVGQVAMNTEAFF. Combining the CDR3 with reference TRBV5-6 and TRBJ1-1 gives the whole variable domain DAGVTQSPTHLIKTRGQQVTLRCSPKSGHDTVSWYQQALGQGPQFIFQYYEEEERQRGNFPDRFSGHQFPNYSSELNVNALLLGDSALYLCASSPVGQVAMNTEAFFGQGTRLTVV.

This clone was detected only a few times. This CDR3 reads CASSRSTGGGGTDTQYF. CDR3 bases: TGTGCCAGCAGCCGTTCGACAGGGGGTGGGGGCACAGATACGCAGTATTTT. The chain combines TRBV3-1 (or the pseudogene TRBV3-2) with TRBJ2-3; 9 bases line up with TRBD1. CDR3 length equals 17 residues. In germline, CDR1 is LGHDT, CDR2 YNNKEL (reference sequence). The V and J ends lost 4 bases and 1 base, in that order; junction bases with no gene match: 9.

The chain combines TRBV5-8 with TRBJ2-1, with a weak D call TRBD2 (5 bases). V lost 2 bases, J lost 3 bases, and 15 bases lay in between. Germline lookup yields CDR1 SGHTS and CDR2 YDEGEE. The CDR3 runs to 16 residues. CDR3 region: CASSLKARTDYNEQFF. CDR3 bases: TGTGCCAGCAGCTTAAAGGCCAGGACTGACTACAATGAGCAGTTCTTC.

This sequence joins TRBV4-1 and TRBJ1-6; 10 nucleotides agree with TRBD1. Losses at the gene ends were 2 bases for V and 10 bases for J; bases not matched to a gene: 5. The germline gives CDR1 MGHRA, CDR2 YSYEKL. The CDR3 consists of 15 residues. CDR3 nucleotides: TGCGCCAGCAGCCAACGGGGGACAGGGGACTCACCCCTCCACTTT. This codes for CASSQRGTGDSPLHF.